Each of the 3 T cell receptor beta chains below was sequenced from the same sample in a study of T cells in women clearing cervical HPV infection. Profiled with immunoSEQ multiplex PCR; TCRdb holds only in-frame clones, not every one. The listing records 30,000 to 35,000 clones. Source material: blood buffy coat. Receptors were obtained from a woman between 18 and 70 years old with a cervical HPV16 infection that either progressed to CIN3+ or cleared (not recorded which).

About this clone: Coverage ceases 3 residues before the CDR3 finishes, and the germline J gene fills in the end. The chain links TRBV12-3 or TRBV12-4 to TRBJ2-7; 7 bases are shared with TRBD1. The CDR3 covers 14 residues. J lost 0 bases, V lost 3 bases, and 2 bases had no gene match. The CDR3 bases that were read are TGTGCCAGCAGTTTCTACAGGGGCTCCTACGAG. Translated, it gives CASSFYRGSYE. The CDR3 in full is CASSFYRGSYEQYF.

Concerning this clone itself: Coverage ceases 3 residues before the CDR3 finishes, and the germline J gene fills in the end. The J gene is TRBJ2-7, the V gene TRBV11-2, with TRBD2 matching 11 bases. This CDR3 is built from 15 residues. Germline V lookup: CDR1 SGHAT, CDR2 FQNNGV. V dropped 5 bases and J dropped 1; count of bases not matched to a gene: 4. This chain's CDR3 is CASSRLAGPSYEQYF. The DNA read from the CDR3 is TGTGCCAGCAGCCGACTAGCGGGGCCTTCCTACGAG.

The CDR3 DNA, read in part, is TGTGCCAGCAGCCCCTCTGACACCGAG. Its translation is CASSPSDTE. The full CDR3 sequence reads CASSPSDTEQYF. The gene calls are TRBV7-9 and TRBJ2-7; D unclear. The CDR3 is cut off 3 residues early in the read; its end comes from the germline J gene. V gave up 5 bases and J gave up 6 bases, with 11 bases separating them. Germline CDR1 reads SEHNR; CDR2 reads FQNEAQ (reference sequence). This CDR3 has 12 residues.